This T cell receptor beta chain stems from a study of cytomegalovirus exposure and HLA in healthy donors. The PCR used 60 Vbeta and 13 Jbeta primers. Generated by immunoSEQ multiplex PCR, the TCRdb table keeps only in-frame clones and is missing some. The table lists roughly 110,000 clones, just over 70% of them singletons. Study findings and constraints: Within an earlier analysis, most TCR beta V segments proved productive either about 90% or about 30% of the time. It was only CMV serostatus that was available as immune exposure information. The study put under 200 TCR beta chains on its list as cytomegalovirus-associated. The authors later found most CMV-associated TCR beta chains appeared HLA-restricted.

Germline assignment: CDR1 LNHDA and CDR2 SQIVND (reference sequence). Losses at the gene ends were 3 bases for V and 6 bases for J; bases not matched to a gene: 3. The CDR3 loop spans 15 amino acids. On this clone: Its specificity is unknown.

The chain recombines TRBV19 with TRBJ1-4; 11 bases line up with TRBD1. The clonotype comes from a boy younger than 18 in good health and CMV-seronegative. The sequencing sample was made of PBMCs. CDR3 region: CASSMGQGVYEKLFF. CDR3 DNA: TGTGCCAGTAGTATGGGACAGGGGGTATATGAAAAACTGTTTTTT.